The 20 T cell receptor beta chains given below trace back to one sample, sequenced in a study of T cells in Graves' hyperthyroidism and ophthalmopathy. There were TCR beta CDR3 regions amplified from RNA transcripts. First-round RT-PCR with HTBI primers amplified the TCR CDR3 region. One entry per CDR3 protein results from TCRdb running MiXCR on the multiplex PCR reads. Of some 490,000 distinct CDR3 sequences detected, 16% appear once; the ten largest clones hold around 28%. Sequenced: blood. These receptors were obtained from a woman in her 30s with Graves' ophthalmopathy.

This clonotype was recorded many times. CDR3 coding DNA: TGCGCCAGCAGCTTCGCGGGACACCTAAACAATGAGCAGTTCTTC. It specifies CASSFAGHLNNEQFF. The chain is built from TRBV5-1 and TRBJ2-1, with D perhaps given as TRBD1 or TRBD2 (6 bases each). The germline V gene encodes CDR1 SGHRS and CDR2 YFSETQ. V lost 2 bases and J 5 bases, leaving 14 bases between the germline ends. CDR3 length: 15 amino acids.

About this clonotype itself: A clone one base away is much larger, so this may be a read error. The V and J genes are TRBV28 and TRBJ2-2, with D possibly TRBD1 on 6 matching bases. The V end lost 5 bases, the J end lost 6 bases, and 13 bases lay between the germline ends. The CDR3 sequence is 14 residues long. Germline V gives CDR1 MDHEN, CDR2 SYDVKM. CDR3 protein: CASSEDRSAGELFF. The CDR3 nucleotides read TGTGCCAGCAGTGAAGACAGGAGTGCCGGGGAGCTGTTTTTT.

The rearrangement links TRBV20-1 to TRBJ2-7; 11 nucleotides match TRBD2. J lost 5 bases, V lost 5 bases, and 5 bases had no gene match. The CDR3 covers 13 residues. From germline, CDR1 is DFQATT and CDR2 SNEGSKA (reference sequence). The CDR3 loop is CSAFTSGGNEQYF. DNA of the CDR3: TGCAGTGCTTTCACTAGCGGGGGCAACGAGCAGTACTTC.

This clonotype was counted many times. V is TRBV28 and J is TRBJ2-1; TRBD1 matches at 10 bases. The germline CDR1 and CDR2 sequences are MDHEN and SYDVKM. This CDR3 spans 14 amino acids. The trim removed 7 bases at V and 9 bases at J, leaving 9 bases unmatched. This CDR3 reads CASTRQGAVGEQFF. CDR3 nucleotide sequence: TGTGCCAGCACAAGACAGGGGGCAGTCGGTGAGCAGTTCTTC.

This clonotype was found many times. The chain combines TRBV27 with TRBJ2-1; 8 nucleotides agree with TRBD1. This CDR3 contains 14 residues. The germline V gene encodes CDR1 MNHEY and CDR2 SMNVEV (reference sequence). The V segment lost 5 bases and the J segment 4 bases; nucleotides outside the gene matches: 4. The CDR3 DNA follows: TGTGCCAGCAGTATTTGGACAGGGTACAATGAGCAGTTCTTC. As protein: CASSIWTGYNEQFF.

The sample holds many counts of this clonotype. This chain connects TRBV6-2 or TRBV6-3 to TRBJ1-1; the D gene is possibly TRBD1 (5 bases). Germline assignment: CDR1 MNHEY and CDR2 SVGEGT. Trimming removed 0 bases from V and 1 base from J, with 9 bases in between. The CDR3 covers 15 residues. The CDR3 nucleotides are TGTGCCAGCAGTTACTCGAACCAGGGGAACACTGAAGCTTTCTTT. It codes for CASSYSNQGNTEAFF.

V and J are TRBV12-3 or TRBV12-4 and TRBJ1-2; D ambiguous. Trimming removed 3 bases at V and 6 bases at J, with 8 bases between. The CDR3 covers 12 residues. CDR3 sequence reads: CASSFTVNGYTF. The CDR3 bases are TGTGCCAGCAGTTTCACAGTGAATGGCTACACCTTC.

This clonotype showed up many times. The gene calls are TRBV20-1 and TRBJ2-7, with a tentative D call TRBD1 (5 bases). V was clipped by 0 bases and J by 6 bases, with 9 bases between them. This CDR3 comprises 12 residues. Germline loops: CDR1 DFQATT, CDR2 SNEGSKA (reference sequence). The CDR3 bases are TGCAGTGCTAGAGATCCCAGGGCCGAGCAGTACTTC. Amino acids: CSARDPRAEQYF.

There are a few counts of this clonotype. CDR3 in amino acids: CASNSGNSYNEQFF. For the CDR3, the DNA is TGTGCCAGCAATAGCGGGAACTCCTACAATGAGCAGTTCTTC. The J gene is TRBJ2-1, the V gene TRBV28, with 8 bases matching TRBD2. Germline trimming cut 7 bases from V and 0 bases from J; bases unmatched to any gene: 2. CDR3 size: 14 residues. CDR1 and CDR2 (germline): MDHEN, SYDVKM.

The genes are TRBV6-2 or TRBV6-3 and TRBJ2-7; 8 bases fit TRBD1. The CDR3 consists of 13 residues. Looked up from germline, CDR1 is MNHEY and CDR2 is SVGEGT. V lost 7 bases and J lost 4; bases outside the gene matches: 6. CDR3 sequence reads: CASTRQGIYEQYF. The CDR3 coding sequence is TGTGCCAGCACGCGACAGGGGATATACGAGCAGTACTTC.

The chain joins TRBV20-1 to TRBJ2-5; D gene unclear. The CDR3 loop spans 14 amino acids. The ends were cut back, 0 bases at V and 2 bases at J, with 10 bases in the middle. The germline V gene encodes CDR1 DFQATT and CDR2 SNEGSKA (reference sequence). The CDR3 loop is CSAREAVIQETQYF. The CDR3 DNA sequence: TGCAGTGCTAGAGAGGCCGTGATACAAGAGACCCAGTACTTC.

In this sample, this clonotype turned up many times. The chain carries TRBV28 and TRBJ1-4; D might be TRBD1 (6 bases). This CDR3 comprises 14 residues. Trimming removed 6 bases at V and 8 bases at J, with 16 bases between. Looked up from germline, CDR1 is MDHEN and CDR2 is SYDVKM. CDR3 region: CASSETEGGEKLFF. The CDR3, as DNA: TGTGCCAGCAGCGAAACGGAGGGGGGAGAAAAACTGTTTTTT. The full variable domain, with the rest looked up from reference TRBV28 and TRBJ1-4, is DVKVTQSSRYLVKRTGEKVFLECVQDMDHENMFWYRQDPGLGLRLIYFSYDVKMKEKGDIPEGYSVSREKKERFSLILESASTNQTSMYLCASSETEGGEKLFFGSGTQLSVL.

This clonotype came up a few times. The rearrangement uses TRBV12-3 or TRBV12-4 and TRBJ1-5, with D unclear. Between the trimmed V and J ends, which lost 4 bases and 5 bases, there was a span of 9 bases. There are 13 residues in the CDR3. The CDR3 loop reads CASSSIGYQPQHF. Written as DNA, the CDR3 is TGTGCCAGCAGTTCTATCGGATATCAGCCCCAGCATTTT.

The chain is built from TRBV19 and TRBJ1-1, with D uncertain. The CDR3 loop spans 14 amino acids. Germline V gene sequence: CDR1 LNHDA, CDR2 SQIVND (reference sequence). Deletions cut 3 bases from V and 2 bases from J, with 10 bases between. CDR3 in DNA: TGTGCCAGTAGTATTCTGGGAGTTAACACTGAAGCTTTCTTT. Translation gives CASSILGVNTEAFF. Full variable domain (remainder filled in from reference TRBV19 and TRBJ1-1): DGGITQSPKYLFRKEGQNVTLSCEQNLNHDAMYWYRQDPGQGLRLIYYSQIVNDFQKGDIAEGYSVSREKKESFPLTVTSAQKNPTAFYLCASSILGVNTEAFFGQGTRLTVV.

The J gene is TRBJ2-3, the V gene TRBV5-1, with D maybe TRBD2 (6 bases). This CDR3 comprises 17 residues. Germline V gives CDR1 SGHRS, CDR2 YFSETQ. V was cut by 5 bases and J by 3 bases, with 22 bases left in between. The CDR3 reads CASSTGELLIVTDTQYF. Written as DNA, the CDR3 is TGCGCCAGCAGTACGGGAGAACTCCTCATCGTGACAGATACGCAGTATTTT.

There are many counts of this clonotype. The rearrangement joins TRBV6-2 or TRBV6-3 to TRBJ2-3; unclear D gene. The V gene lost 7 bases and the J gene lost 4 bases, with 12 bases spanning the gap. Per the germline V gene, CDR1 is MNHEY and CDR2 is SVGEGT. The CDR3 is 13 amino acids. The CDR3 DNA reads TGTGCCAGCACTCCTGCCAGCGCAGATACGCAGTATTTT. Translation: CASTPASADTQYF.

This clonotype has a count of ten or more. The chain recombines TRBV28 with TRBJ1-2; D not resolved. Germline CDR1 reads MDHEN; CDR2 reads SYDVKM. The CDR3 length is 11 residues. Trimming cost V 5 bases and J 4 bases, with 5 bases left between them. The CDR3 nucleotides are TGTGCCAGCAGTCTCCTCTATGGCTACACCTTC. Its protein product is CASSLLYGYTF.

This clonotype was counted ten times or more. V and J are TRBV29-1 and TRBJ2-7; TRBD2 agrees at 7 bases. The J segment lost 3 bases and the V segment lost 0 bases, leaving 8 bases of the junction unmatched. Looked up from germline, CDR1 is SQVTM and CDR2 is ANQGSEA. The CDR3 loop spans 15 amino acids. CDR3 protein: CSVEDGLAEGYEQYF. DNA of the CDR3: TGCAGCGTTGAAGATGGGCTAGCGGAAGGCTACGAGCAGTACTTC.

There are many counts of this clonotype. The V gene is TRBV7-2, the J gene TRBJ1-4, with 11 bases matching TRBD1. Germline V CDR1 and CDR2: SGHTA, FQGNSA. The CDR3 runs to 14 residues. The V and J ends lost 5 bases and 7 bases, in that order; junction bases with no gene match: 3. The CDR3 bases are TGTGCCAGCAGCCCCGGGACAGGGGGTGAAAAACTGTTTTTT. Amino acid sequence: CASSPGTGGEKLFF.

This clonotype appeared many times. The chain employs TRBV3-1 and TRBJ1-1, with 11 bases aligning to TRBD1. V was pared by 3 bases and J by 3 bases, with 3 bases of the junction left unmatched. This CDR3 is 15 amino acids long. Germline loops: CDR1 LGHDT, CDR2 YNNKEL (reference sequence). The DNA for the CDR3 is TGTGCCAGCAGCCAGGGGACAGGGGGGGACACTGAAGCTTTCTTT. It yields the protein CASSQGTGGDTEAFF.